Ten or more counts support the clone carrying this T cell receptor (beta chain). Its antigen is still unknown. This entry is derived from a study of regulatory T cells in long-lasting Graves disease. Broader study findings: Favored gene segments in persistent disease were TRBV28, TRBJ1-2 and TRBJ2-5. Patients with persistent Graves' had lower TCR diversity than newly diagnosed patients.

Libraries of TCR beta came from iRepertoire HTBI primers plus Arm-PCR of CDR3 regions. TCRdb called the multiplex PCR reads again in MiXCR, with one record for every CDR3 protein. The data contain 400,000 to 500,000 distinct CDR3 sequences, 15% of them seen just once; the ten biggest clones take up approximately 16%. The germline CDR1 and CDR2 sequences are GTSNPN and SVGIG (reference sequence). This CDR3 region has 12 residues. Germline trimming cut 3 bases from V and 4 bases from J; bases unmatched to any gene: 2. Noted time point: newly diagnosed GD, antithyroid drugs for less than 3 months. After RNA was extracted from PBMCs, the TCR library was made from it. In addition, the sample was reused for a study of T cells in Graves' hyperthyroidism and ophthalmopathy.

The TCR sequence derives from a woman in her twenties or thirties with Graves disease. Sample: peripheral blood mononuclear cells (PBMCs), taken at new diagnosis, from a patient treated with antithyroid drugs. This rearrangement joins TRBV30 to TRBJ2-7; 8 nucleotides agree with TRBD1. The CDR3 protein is CAWRRTGYEQYF. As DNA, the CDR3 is TGTGCCTGGAGGAGGACAGGGTACGAGCAGTACTTC.